The 21 T cell receptor beta chains presented below share a single source sample, sequenced in a study of blood T cell repertoires in COVID-19. Here immunoSEQ multiplex PCR was the method, and the copy in TCRdb shows in-frame clones only, minus some. The sample has roughly 100,000 clones, around 80% seen once. What was sequenced was peripheral blood. These receptors all come from a man aged 65 to 79 with acute or convalescent COVID-19.

The chain carries TRBV12-5 and TRBJ1-1, with D possibly matching TRBD1 (5 bases). Trimming removed 2 bases from V and 8 bases from J, with 18 bases in between. Germline CDR1 LGHNT, CDR2 FRNRAP. The CDR3 length is 15 residues. The CDR3 region has the DNA TGTGCTAGTGGTTTGCTGTTCGGGGGGTCTCGGGAAGCTTTCTTT. Translating gives CASGLLFGGSREAFF.

The J gene is TRBJ2-7, the V gene TRBV7-9; maybe TRBD1 (5 bases). CDR1 and CDR2 from the germline V gene are SEHNR and FQNEAQ (reference sequence). The CDR3 is 13 residues long. V was trimmed by 5 bases and J by 3 bases, leaving 11 bases between them. CDR3 region: CASSLGHSYEQYF. CDR3 DNA: TGTGCCAGCAGCCTAGGACATAGCTACGAGCAGTACTTC.

The J gene is TRBJ2-3, the V gene TRBV29-1; 10 nucleotides line up with TRBD1. The CDR3 sequence is 14 residues long. J gave up 4 bases and V 6 bases, and 7 bases lay outside the gene matches. Germline V gene data show CDR1 as SQVTM and CDR2 as ANQGSEA. CDR3 loop: CSVPGQGIADTQYF. CDR3 DNA: TGCAGCGTCCCGGGACAGGGGATAGCAGATACGCAGTATTTT.

The chain recombines TRBV6-4 with TRBJ1-3, with unresolved D. The germline gives CDR1 MRHNA, CDR2 SNTAGT. This CDR3 has 15 amino acids. Trimming left V 4 bases short and J 0 bases short, with 10 bases between. CDR3 in amino acids: CASSAVPCSGNTIYF. The CDR3 DNA is TGTGCCAGCAGTGCTGTTCCTTGCTCTGGAAACACCATATATTTT.

J is TRBJ1-3 and V is TRBV5-6; D perhaps matches TRBD1 (6 bases). V was clipped by 4 bases and J by 3 bases, with 17 bases between them. This CDR3 is built from 16 residues. Germline V gene data show CDR1 as SGHDT and CDR2 as YYEEEE. The CDR3 region has the DNA TGTGCCAGCAGCCAACGACAGGTTCGGAGTGGAAACACCATATATTTT. Residues: CASSQRQVRSGNTIYF.

This clone has a handful of counts. This chain joins TRBV28 and TRBJ1-4, with 10 bases identical to TRBD1. The CDR3 totals 17 residues. Germline V gene sequence: CDR1 MDHEN, CDR2 SYDVKM. The V gene end was trimmed by 6 bases and the J gene end by 8 bases; junction bases not matched to a gene: 15. DNA for the CDR3: TGTGCCAGCAGCTCGGTCCCGGGACAGGGGCAAAGGGAAAAACTGTTTTTT. It translates to CASSSVPGQGQREKLFF.

V gene TRBV10-1 combines with J gene TRBJ1-1, with 7 bases identical to TRBD1. The V and J ends lost 0 bases and 7 bases, in that order; junction bases with no gene match: 5. The germline V gene encodes CDR1 WNHNN and CDR2 SYGVQD (reference sequence). The CDR3 contains 14 residues. The CDR3 coding sequence is TGCGCCAGCAGTGAGTCTAACAGGGGCGTTGAAGCTTTCTTT. Its protein product is CASSESNRGVEAFF.

This clone has only one observation. This chain connects TRBV15 to TRBJ1-5, with 8 nucleotides matching TRBD1. J was trimmed by 6 bases and V by 4 bases; bases with no gene match: 11. The CDR3 length is 16 residues. The germline CDR1 and CDR2 sequences are LNHNV and YYDKDF (reference sequence). The CDR3 sequence is CATSNQRTGWVQPQHF. Written as DNA, the CDR3 is TGTGCCACCAGCAACCAAAGGACAGGGTGGGTTCAGCCCCAGCATTTT.

This chain uses TRBV18 with TRBJ1-2; 8 nucleotides align to TRBD1. J lost 7 bases, V lost 3 bases, and 13 bases had no gene match. This CDR3 has 16 residues. Germline V lookup: CDR1 KGHSH, CDR2 LQKENI. The CDR3 region is CASSPTQDRELSGYTF. CDR3 bases: TGTGCCAGCTCACCCACCCAGGACAGGGAGCTCTCTGGCTACACCTTC.

This chain links TRBV18 with TRBJ2-3; 10 positions agree with TRBD2. The CDR3 covers 15 residues. V lost 3 bases to trimming and J lost 4 bases; unmatched junction nucleotides: 4. CDR1 is KGHSH, CDR2 LQKENI, per germline. CDR3 sequence: CASSPLAGGSDTQYF. The CDR3, as DNA: TGTGCCAGCTCACCCTTAGCGGGGGGATCAGATACGCAGTATTTT.

The chain's CDR3 is CASSYSTQEYNEQFF. In DNA, the CDR3 is TGTGCCAGCAGTTACTCGACACAGGAGTACAATGAGCAGTTCTTC. The genes are TRBV6-5 and TRBJ2-1; D possibly corresponds to TRBD1 (5 bases). The V gene lost 0 bases and the J gene lost 4 bases, with 10 bases spanning the gap. Germline loops: CDR1 MNHEY, CDR2 SVGAGI. This CDR3 has 15 residues.

J is TRBJ2-7 and V is TRBV4-2; weak D call: TRBD2 (5 bases). This CDR3 has 15 amino acids. Germline V gene lookup returns CDR1 LGHNA and CDR2 YNFKEQ. The V gene lost 2 bases and the J gene lost 4 bases, with 15 bases spanning the gap. The CDR3 protein is CASSQSLAGRYEQYF. CDR3 sequence (DNA): TGTGCCAGCAGCCAATCGCTGGCGGGTCGATACGAGCAGTACTTC.

The chain is built from TRBV3-1 (or the pseudogene TRBV3-2) and TRBJ2-1; 13 bases align to TRBD2. Germline V gene lookup returns CDR1 LGHDT and CDR2 YNNKEL (reference sequence). Unmatched junction bases numbered 7, after V lost 5 bases and J lost 6 bases. CDR3 size: 16 residues. The CDR3: CASSSRTSGRINEQFF. In DNA form, the CDR3 reads TGTGCCAGCAGCTCTAGGACTAGCGGGAGAATCAATGAGCAGTTCTTC.

V and J are TRBV5-6 and TRBJ2-1; D unresolved. V lost 2 bases to trimming and J lost 0 bases, with 9 bases between them. Germline values: CDR1 SGHDT, CDR2 YYEEEE. The CDR3 spans 15 residues. CDR3 bases: TGTGCCAGCAGCTTTCGGGTGAGCTCCTACAATGAGCAGTTCTTC. Translation gives CASSFRVSSYNEQFF.

The V and J genes are TRBV2 and TRBJ1-2; 8 nucleotides match TRBD1. The CDR3 consists of 15 residues. V lost 0 bases, J lost 4 bases, and 4 bases stayed unmatched. Germline V gene data show CDR1 as SNHLY and CDR2 as FYNNEI. The CDR3 DNA is TGTGCCAGCAGTGAAGCGGTAACAGGGGGCTATGGCTACACCTTC. Protein: CASSEAVTGGYGYTF.

This chain joins TRBV5-1 and TRBJ2-7; TRBD2 aligns across 7 bases. V lost 2 bases, J lost 0 bases, and 5 bases stayed unmatched. Germline CDR1 SGHRS, CDR2 YFSETQ. CDR3 size: 15 residues. The CDR3 spells CASSFSGTYSYEQYF. The CDR3 DNA is TGCGCCAGCAGCTTCAGCGGGACTTACTCCTACGAGCAGTACTTC.

In its sample, this clone was seen a few times. This chain links TRBV2 with TRBJ1-6; TRBD1 matches at 9 bases. Germline V gives CDR1 SNHLY, CDR2 FYNNEI. Unmatched junction bases numbered 5, after V lost 4 bases and J lost 10 bases. CDR3 length equals 14 residues. This CDR3 is CASSVRDRESPLHF. In DNA, the CDR3 is TGTGCCAGCAGTGTCAGGGACAGGGAATCACCCCTCCACTTT.

The chain has TRBV12-5 and TRBJ2-3; TRBD2 agrees at 14 bases. Trimming cost V 1 base and J 3 bases; bases outside gene matches: 6. The germline V gene has CDR1 LGHNT and CDR2 FRNRAP. The CDR3 is 18 amino acids. CDR3 nucleotides: TGTGCTAGTGGTTTGGGACTAGCGGGAGGGCGAAGAACAGATACGCAGTATTTT. Protein: CASGLGLAGGRRTDTQYF.

V gene TRBV5-1 combines with J gene TRBJ2-7, with 13 bases that match TRBD2. The CDR3 loop spans 16 amino acids. Looked up from germline, CDR1 is SGHRS and CDR2 is YFSETQ. V shed 0 bases and J 6 bases; nucleotides not matched to a gene: 6. The CDR3 spells CASSLEGLAGESEQYF. CDR3 DNA: TGCGCCAGCAGCTTGGAAGGACTAGCGGGAGAAAGCGAGCAGTACTTC.

The sample holds a few counts of this clone. The gene calls are TRBV24-1 and TRBJ2-5; maybe TRBD1 (5 bases). V was pared by 9 bases and J by 4 bases, with 11 bases between. The germline V gene encodes CDR1 KGHDR and CDR2 SFDVKD. The CDR3 has 12 residues. The CDR3 spells CATLGPGETQYF. CDR3 DNA: TGTGCCACCCTGGGGCCGGGAGAGACCCAGTACTTC.

The chain employs TRBV5-1 and TRBJ2-1, with 7 bases identical to TRBD1. Losses at the gene ends were 3 bases for V and 8 bases for J; bases not matched to a gene: 8. Germline assignment: CDR1 SGHRS and CDR2 YFSETQ. There are 14 residues in the CDR3. Here the CDR3 reads CASSSRQGQDEQFF. CDR3 coding DNA: TGCGCCAGCAGCTCTAGACAGGGTCAGGATGAGCAGTTCTTC.